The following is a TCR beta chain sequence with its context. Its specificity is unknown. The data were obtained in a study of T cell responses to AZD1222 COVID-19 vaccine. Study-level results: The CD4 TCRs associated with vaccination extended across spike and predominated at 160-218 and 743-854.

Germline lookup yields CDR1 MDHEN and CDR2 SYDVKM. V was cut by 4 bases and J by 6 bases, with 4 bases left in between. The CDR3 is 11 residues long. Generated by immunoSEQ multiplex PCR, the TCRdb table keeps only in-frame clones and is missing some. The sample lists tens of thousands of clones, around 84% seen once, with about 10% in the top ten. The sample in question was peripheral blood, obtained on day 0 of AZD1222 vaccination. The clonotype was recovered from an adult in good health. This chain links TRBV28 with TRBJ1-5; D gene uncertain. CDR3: CASSSSQPQHF. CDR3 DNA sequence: TGTGCCAGCAGTTCGAGTCAGCCCCAGCATTTT. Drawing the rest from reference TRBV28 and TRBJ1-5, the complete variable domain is DVKVTQSSRYLVKRTGEKVFLECVQDMDHENMFWYRQDPGLGLRLIYFSYDVKMKEKGDIPEGYSVSREKKERFSLILESASTNQTSMYLCASSSSQPQHFGDGTRLSIL.